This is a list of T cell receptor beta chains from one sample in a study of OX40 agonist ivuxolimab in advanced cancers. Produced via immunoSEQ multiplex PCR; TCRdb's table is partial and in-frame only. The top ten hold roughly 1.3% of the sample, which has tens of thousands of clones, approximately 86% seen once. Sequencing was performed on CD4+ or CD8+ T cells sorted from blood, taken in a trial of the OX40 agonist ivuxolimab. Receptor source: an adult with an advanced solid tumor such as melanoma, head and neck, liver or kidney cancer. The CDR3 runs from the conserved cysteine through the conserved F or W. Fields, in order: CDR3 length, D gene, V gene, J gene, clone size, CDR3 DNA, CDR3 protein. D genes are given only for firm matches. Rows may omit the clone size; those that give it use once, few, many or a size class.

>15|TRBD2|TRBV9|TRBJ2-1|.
TGTGCCAGCAGCGTAGGGACTAGTAGGATTCAGGGGCAGTTCTTC
CASSVGTSRIQGQFF
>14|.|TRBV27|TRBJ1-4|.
TGTGCCAGCAGTCTATCCTTCAGGGATGAAAAACTGTTTTTT
CASSLSFRDEKLFF
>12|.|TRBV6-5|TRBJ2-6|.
TGTGCGTCGGGGTCTGGGGCCAACGTCCTGACTTTC
CASGSGANVLTF
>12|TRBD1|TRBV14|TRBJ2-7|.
TGTGCCAGCAGCCAAGTAAAGGGGGCGCAGTACTTC
CASSQVKGAQYF
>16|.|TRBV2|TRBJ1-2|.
TGTGCCAGCAGCCCCCGGGGGTCCACTACTAACTATGGCTACACCTTC
CASSPRGSTTNYGYTF
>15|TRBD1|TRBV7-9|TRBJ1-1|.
TGTGCCAGCAGCTCCGCCGACAGGGGCAACACTGAAGCTTTCTTT
CASSSADRGNTEAFF
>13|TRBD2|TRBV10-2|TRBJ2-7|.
TGCGCCAGTCACGGGACTAGCGGAGGCGAGCAGTACTTC
CASHGTSGGEQYF
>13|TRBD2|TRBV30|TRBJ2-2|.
TGTGCCTGGAGCGTCGGGGGGTCCGGGGAGCTGTTTTTT
CAWSVGGSGELFF
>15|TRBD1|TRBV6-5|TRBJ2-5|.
TGTGCCAGCAGTTCGTTGACAGGGGGCGAGGAGACCCAGTACTTC
CASSSLTGGEETQYF
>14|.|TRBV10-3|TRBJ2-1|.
TGTGCCATCAAGGACCACAATGCCTACAATGAGCAGTTCTTC
CAIKDHNAYNEQFF
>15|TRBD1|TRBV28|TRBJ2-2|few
TGTGCCAGCAGCACACAGGGGGCCGGCACCGGGGAGCTGTTTTTT
CASSTQGAGTGELFF
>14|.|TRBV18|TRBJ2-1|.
TGTGCCAGCTCACCGCAGAGGGCTCGTAATGAGCAGTTCTTC
CASSPQRARNEQFF
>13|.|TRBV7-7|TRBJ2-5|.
TGTGCTAGCAGCTTAGGGGTGGAGGAGACCCAGTACTTC
CASSLGVEETQYF
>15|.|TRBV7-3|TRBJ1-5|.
TGTGCCAGCAGCTTAGACGGGAATAGCAATCAGCCCCAGCATTTT
CASSLDGNSNQPQHF
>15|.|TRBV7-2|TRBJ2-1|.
TGTGCCAGCAGCTTAACTTCGACAGGGAGGTATGAGCAGTTCTTC
CASSLTSTGRYEQFF
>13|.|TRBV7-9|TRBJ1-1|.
TGTGCCAGCACCTTGTCTGGGAACACTGAAGCTTTCTTT
CASTLSGNTEAFF
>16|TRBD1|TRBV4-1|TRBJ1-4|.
TGCGCCAGCAGCCAAGTGAGAGGGGGCTTGGGTGAAAAACTGTTTTTT
CASSQVRGGLGEKLFF
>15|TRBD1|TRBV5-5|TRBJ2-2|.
TGTGCCAGCAGCTTGTTGAGGGGGCGCCCCGGAGAGCTGTTTTTT
CASSLLRGRPGELFF
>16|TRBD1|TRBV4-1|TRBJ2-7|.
TGCGCCAGCAGCCACGCACCCGGGACAGGGGCCTACGAGCAGTACTTC
CASSHAPGTGAYEQYF
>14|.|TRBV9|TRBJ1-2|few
TGTGCCAGCAGCGTAGAGGAAGGGGCAGTTGGCTACACCTTC
CASSVEEGAVGYTF
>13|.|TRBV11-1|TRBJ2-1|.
TGTGCCAGCAGCGGCCGGTCAGGACGAAAGCAGTTCTTC
CASSGRSGRKQFF
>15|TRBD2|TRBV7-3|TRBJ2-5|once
TGTGCCAGCAGCTTATCGGGACTATCTAAAGAGACCCAGTACTTC
CASSLSGLSKETQYF
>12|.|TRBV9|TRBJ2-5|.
TGTGCCAGCAGCGGCCCCGAAGAGACCCAGTACTTC
CASSGPEETQYF
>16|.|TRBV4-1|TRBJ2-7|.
TGCGCCAGCAGCCAAGATCGTCAGGGGTTCTTTAGGGAGCAGTACTTC
CASSQDRQGFFREQYF
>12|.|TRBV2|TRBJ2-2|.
TGTGCCAGCACAATGGCAGGCGGGGAGCTGTTTTTT
CASTMAGGELFF
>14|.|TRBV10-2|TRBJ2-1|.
TGCGCCAGCAGTGAAGGGGAGTGGTACAATGAGCAGTTCTTC
CASSEGEWYNEQFF
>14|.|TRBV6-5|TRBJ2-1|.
TGTGCCAGCAGTTTCTTAGCCAGTTACAATGAGCAGTTCTTC
CASSFLASYNEQFF
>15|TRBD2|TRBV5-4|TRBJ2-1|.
TGTGCCAGCAGCTTGTTAGCGGGAACTTACAATGAGCAGTTCTTC
CASSLLAGTYNEQFF